This TCR beta chain appears in the sequencing data of a study of blood T cell repertoires in COVID-19. The germline V gene has CDR1 MNHNS and CDR2 SASEGT. The CDR3 has 15 amino acids. Trimming stripped 0 bases from V and 1 base from J, with 10 bases between. Under the authors' procedure: By means of reference gene primer amplification, nucleated cell counts were estimated. Using immunoSEQ multiplex PCR, the repertoire was profiled, and TCRdb retains in-frame clones only, with some absent. The V and J calls and the clone size are those of that table, but D and trimming were determined from the DNA. This sample has fewer than 110,000 clones; over 85% occur once, and the top ten carry roughly 17%.

This clonotype originated in a woman of 80 years or more in a cohort sampled during active COVID-19. Sequences were obtained from peripheral blood. The chain recombines TRBV6-1 with TRBJ2-7, with D hard to call. The CDR3 DNA sequence: TGTGCCAGCAGTGAAGCGGTGGTCAGGTCCTACGAGCAGTACTTC. Protein sequence: CASSEAVVRSYEQYF.